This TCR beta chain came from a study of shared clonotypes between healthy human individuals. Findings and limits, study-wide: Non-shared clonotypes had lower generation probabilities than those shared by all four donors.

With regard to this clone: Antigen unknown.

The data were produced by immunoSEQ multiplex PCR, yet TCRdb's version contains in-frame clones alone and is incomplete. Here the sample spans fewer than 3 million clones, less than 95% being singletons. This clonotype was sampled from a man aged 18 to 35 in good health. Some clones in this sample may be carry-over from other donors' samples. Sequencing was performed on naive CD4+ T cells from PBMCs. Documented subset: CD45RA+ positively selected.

This chain's CDR3 is CASSWIVTSGRFEQFF. The DNA of the CDR3 is TGTGCCAGCAGCTGGATCGTGACTAGCGGCCGGTTTGAGCAGTTCTTC. The chain uses TRBV5-6 and TRBJ2-1; 9 bases match TRBD2. V shed 3 bases, J shed 9 bases, and the junction held 13 bases outside the gene matches. The CDR3 runs to 16 residues. The germline V gene encodes CDR1 SGHDT and CDR2 YYEEEE. Variable domain in full (rest from reference TRBV5-6 and TRBJ2-1): DAGVTQSPTHLIKTRGQQVTLRCSPKSGHDTVSWYQQALGQGPQFIFQYYEEEERQRGNFPDRFSGHQFPNYSSELNVNALLLGDSALYLCASSWIVTSGRFEQFFGPGTRLTVL.